The clone carrying this TCR beta chain was detected ten times or more. Its antigen is as yet unknown. Germline-derived CDR1 and CDR2 are SNHLY and FYNNEI. J gave up 4 bases and V 8 bases, and 10 bases lay outside the gene matches. CDR3 length: 15 amino acids. The authors took PBMCs from 8 to 10 ml fresh peripheral blood. The entry originates in a study of T cells in Graves' hyperthyroidism and ophthalmopathy. Overall study findings and caveats: Separating ophthalmopathy from stable hyperthyroidism was achieved by a 13 V-J model. Ophthalmopathy got predicted by the model a median 6.5 months before its onset.

The investigators amplified TCR beta CDR3 regions from RNA transcripts. An initial round of RT-PCR targeting the TCR CDR3 relied on the HTBI primer set. Using its own MiXCR run on the multiplex PCR reads, TCRdb lists one record per CDR3 protein. The sample holds 500,000 or so distinct CDR3 sequences, roughly 17% seen once. Material: blood. The TCR sequence derives from a woman younger than 35 with Graves' ophthalmopathy. This chain uses TRBV2 with TRBJ2-3; 9 bases align to TRBD2. The CDR3: CASGSWAGGPDTQYF. In DNA form, the CDR3 reads TGTGCCAGCGGGAGTTGGGCGGGGGGGCCAGATACGCAGTATTTT.